This T cell receptor (beta chain) came from a study of blood T cells in healthy people across ages (dated by TCRdb to about 2015). Regarding the complete study: In model experiments, template switching captured roughly one uniquely barcoded TCR beta cDNA molecule for every two T cells. The donors were divided into four age groups: young (average around 15 years), middle-aged (around 37), aged (approximately 62) and long-lived (more than 75). Using deep sequencing normalized with unique cDNA molecular identifiers, the study measured how TCR beta repertoire diversity changes with age. The study analyzed two additional independent replicas of 1 million unique cDNA reads from the same blood draw for two donors, one aged 18 to 30 and one aged 80 or older. Donors of different ages were randomly distributed across sequencing lanes to avoid experimental bias. The paper as a whole reports these results and caveats: Observed TCR beta diversity per million T cells fell roughly linearly with age, and a significant reduction was already apparent by age around 39. Compared with the aged group, more naive CD4+ T cells, fewer expanded clones and increased TCR diversity were shown by the long-lived group, suggesting age selection. Donor CMV infection status was unknown, potentially confounding age-related changes in expanded clonotypes. There was a strong correlation between observed TCR beta diversity and the percentage of naive T cells measured by flow cytometry. Because profiling used bulk unsorted PBMCs, naive and antigen-experienced compartments could not be compared conclusively. Estimates of total diversity based on one million sequenced T cells were regarded as lower bounds and as underestimates.

The donors were some 39 Caucasian individuals from Russia, aged roughly 6 to 100 years, who were systemically healthy. Ten milliliters of peripheral blood were drawn from each donor into EDTA-treated Vacutainer tubes. Ficoll-Paque density-gradient centrifugation was used to isolate PBMCs, with at least 6 million obtained per sample. Total RNA, at least 6 micrograms per sample, was extracted from PBMCs with Trizol reagent. Naive CD45RAhigh/CD27high T cell percentages were measured by flow cytometry on a PBMC aliquot from every donor. A remark on this clonotype: Its specific antigen is unknown. No base quality information exists; no much larger clone differs at one position.

Trimming at the junction amounts to 0 bases on V and 0 bases on J, and the germline ends lie 9 bases apart. Based on the germline V gene (reference sequence), the CDR1 and CDR2 sequences are SEHNR and FQNEAQ. Counted from cysteine to phenylalanine, this CDR3 has 17 amino acids. The entry retains the CDR3 DNA only, 51 bases that are in frame from base 1. Library preparation employed 5' RACE. Sequencer: Illumina HiSeq 2500. A second PCR of about 7 to 12 cycles was run with a J-beta primer mix and a sample-barcoded 5' primer. Each TCR beta cDNA molecule received a unique molecular identifier from a template-switch 5' adaptor carrying 12 random nucleotides. Each sample yielded at least 3 million CDR3-containing paired-end reads. First-strand cDNA synthesis was performed from all RNA using the Mint cDNA synthesis kit, with priming by a TRBC-specific oligonucleotide. All cDNA was treated with uracil-DNA glycosylase and then went through a first 18-cycle PCR with the universal primers M1SS and BC2_uni_R. Concerning the study's data processing: For normalization, 1 million high-quality reads, each with a distinct molecular identifier, were randomly selected from each sample. Reads with shared molecular identifiers were discarded instead of being binned into consensus sequences. MiTCR, run with a Q25 quality threshold and the strictest error-elimination algorithm, handled CDR3 identification, clonotype clustering and error correction. A nonparametric unseen species model using Euler transformation provided a lower-bound estimate of total TCR beta diversity. TCRdb trimmed the raw reads at Q25, called clones with MiXCR and kept productive beta chains. Identical CDR3 proteins give one entry, which carries the most common genes and DNA. These V and J calls are TCRdb output, not the study's own analysis. The sample data list some 860,000 distinct CDR3 sequences, and about 61% of these were observed just once. The leading ten clones occupy 25% to 30% of the sample.

This TCR was sampled from a man aged 40-49 years in good health. Sequences were obtained from blood. The chain is assembled from TRBV7-9 and TRBJ2-6, with TRBD1 tentatively as D gene (5 bases match). The DNA reads TGTGCCAGCAGCTTAGCCCGACAGATCTCTGGGGCCAACGTCCTGACTTTC. This sequence encodes CASSLARQISGANVLTF.